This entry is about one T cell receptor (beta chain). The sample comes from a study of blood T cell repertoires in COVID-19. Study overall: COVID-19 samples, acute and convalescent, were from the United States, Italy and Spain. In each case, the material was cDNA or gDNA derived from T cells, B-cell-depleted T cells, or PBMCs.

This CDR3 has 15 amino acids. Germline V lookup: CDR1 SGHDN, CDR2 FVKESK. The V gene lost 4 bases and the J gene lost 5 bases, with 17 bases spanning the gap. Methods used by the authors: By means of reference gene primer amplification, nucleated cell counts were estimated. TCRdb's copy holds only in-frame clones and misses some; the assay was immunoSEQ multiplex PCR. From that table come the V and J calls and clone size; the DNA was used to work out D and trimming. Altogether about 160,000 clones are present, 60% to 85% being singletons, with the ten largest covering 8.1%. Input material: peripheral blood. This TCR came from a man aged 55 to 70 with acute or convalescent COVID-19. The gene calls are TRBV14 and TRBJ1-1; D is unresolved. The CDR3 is CASSLTGTWSTEAFF. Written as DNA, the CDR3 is TGTGCCAGCAGCCTAACGGGAACTTGGTCAACTGAAGCTTTCTTT.